This record concerns one T cell receptor beta chain sequence. The data were obtained in a study of T cell changes during pregnancy in multiple sclerosis. Trimming removed 2 bases from V and 1 base from J; junction bases left unmatched: 7. Germline V gene sequence: CDR1 LNHDA, CDR2 SQIVND (reference sequence). The CDR3 spans 16 residues. Generated by immunoSEQ multiplex PCR, the TCRdb table keeps only in-frame clones and is missing some. Of some 50,000 clones listed, just under 95% are singletons. This TCR was sampled from a female donor with multiple sclerosis, enrolled in a pregnancy study. Sequencing was performed on CD8+ T cells from peripheral blood mononuclear cells, taken in the first trimester of pregnancy. V is TRBV19 and J is TRBJ1-2; the match to TRBD1 covers 7 bases. The CDR3 reads CASSITGTDLNYGYTF. As DNA, the CDR3 is TGTGCCAGTAGTATAACCGGGACAGACCTTAACTATGGCTACACCTTC. The whole variable domain, filled in from reference TRBV19 and TRBJ1-2, reads DGGITQSPKYLFRKEGQNVTLSCEQNLNHDAMYWYRQDPGQGLRLIYYSQIVNDFQKGDIAEGYSVSREKKESFPLTVTSAQKNPTAFYLCASSITGTDLNYGYTFGSGTRLTVV.